The TCR beta chain described here comes from a study of metastatic and nonmetastatic thyroid tumors. Study-wide background: Repertoire comparisons spanned blood and tumor or nodule tissue from malignant and benign thyroid patients.

Every patient underwent thyroid surgery untreated. Note on this clone: Its specificity is not known.

As originally analysed: Across clinicopathological groups, CDR3 differences served as the basis for building a distant-metastasis classifier for papillary thyroid cancer. TCRdb re-called clones from the PCR reads using MiXCR. V and J calls and clone size were set by TCRdb, not the authors. This table holds 70,000 or so clones, over 12% found once. Findings of the study overall: Benign nodules were reported to have significantly lower TCR beta diversity than malignant thyroid tumors, in blood and tumor.

The CDR3 has 12 amino acids. V shed 2 bases and J shed 5 bases, with 7 bases lying between them. Germline CDR1 SGHAT, CDR2 FQNNGV. The clonotype was recovered from a male donor with papillary thyroid cancer or a benign thyroid nodule (not recorded which). Some clones in this sample may be carry-over from other donors' samples. Source material: blood. The chain recombines TRBV11-2 with TRBJ2-7, with unresolved D. The CDR3 region is CASSLSWDEQYF. Written as DNA, the CDR3 is TGTGCCAGCAGCTTATCGTGGGACGAGCAGTACTTC.